The T cell receptor beta chain described here comes from a study of shared clonotypes between healthy human individuals. Study-wide points: Generation probability values for non-shared clonotypes were lower than those for clonotypes shared by all four donors.

Deletions cut 0 bases from V and 1 base from J, with 7 bases between. Per germline, CDR1 SGDLS and CDR2 YYNGEE. This CDR3 has 14 amino acids. Assay: immunoSEQ multiplex PCR; the TCRdb copy retains only in-frame clones and omits some. The table has over a million clones, around 78% seen once; the top ten hold about 0.52%. This clone was recorded many times. No antigen is known for it. The origin of this receptor is a man aged 18 to 29 in good health. Some clones in this sample may be carry-over from other donors' samples. The material sequenced was memory CD4+ T cells from PBMCs. The subset was: CD45RA-negative fraction. This chain joins TRBV9 and TRBJ2-5; D gene uncertain. CDR3 in DNA: TGTGCCAGCAGCGTAGATGGCTTCCAAGAGACCCAGTACTTC. Protein product: CASSVDGFQETQYF.